This record covers a single TCR beta chain. The antigen is undetermined. This record belongs to a study of cytomegalovirus exposure and HLA in healthy donors. Background on the study: HLA-typed donors contributed around 88 million unique TCRs, which were held in an early data release.

Germline V gene data show CDR1 as MDHEN and CDR2 as SYDVKM. This CDR3 contains 14 residues. Trimming cost V 4 bases and J 0 bases, with 9 bases left between them. Researchers ran the PCR with 60 Vbeta and 13 Jbeta primers. Data came from immunoSEQ multiplex PCR; TCRdb stores just in-frame clones and leaves some out. The table lists about 83,000 clones, roughly 76% of them singletons. Whole-study findings and limits: A later analysis associated 16,000 or so TCR beta sequences with HLA alleles at a 0.05 false discovery rate.

Specimen: PBMCs. This rearrangement joins TRBV28 to TRBJ2-5; D remains unclear. This receptor was obtained from a woman aged 30 to 39 in good health and CMV-seronegative. The CDR3 DNA follows: TGTGCCAGCAGTTACCCTCAGGACCAAGAGACCCAGTACTTC. It encodes CASSYPQDQETQYF.